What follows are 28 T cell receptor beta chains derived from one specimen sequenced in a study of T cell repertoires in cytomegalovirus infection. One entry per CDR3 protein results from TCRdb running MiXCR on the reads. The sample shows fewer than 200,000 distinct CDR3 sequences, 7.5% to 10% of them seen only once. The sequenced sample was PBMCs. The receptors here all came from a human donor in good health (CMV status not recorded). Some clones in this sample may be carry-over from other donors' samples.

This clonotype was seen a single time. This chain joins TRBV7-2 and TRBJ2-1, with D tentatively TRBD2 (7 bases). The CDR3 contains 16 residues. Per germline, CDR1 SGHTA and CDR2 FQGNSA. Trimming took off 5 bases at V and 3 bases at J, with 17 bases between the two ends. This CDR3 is CASSKGGLAGYNEQFF. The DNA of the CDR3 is TGTGCCAGCAGCAAAGGGGGATTAGCGGGCTACAATGAGCAGTTCTTC.

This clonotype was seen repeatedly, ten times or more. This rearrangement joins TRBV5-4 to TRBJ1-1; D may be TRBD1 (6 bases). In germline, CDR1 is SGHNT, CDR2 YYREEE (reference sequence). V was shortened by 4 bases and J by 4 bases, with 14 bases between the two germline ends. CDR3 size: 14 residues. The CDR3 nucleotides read TGTGCCAGCAGCACGAAACAGGGAATCACTGAAGCTTTCTTT. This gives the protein CASSTKQGITEAFF.

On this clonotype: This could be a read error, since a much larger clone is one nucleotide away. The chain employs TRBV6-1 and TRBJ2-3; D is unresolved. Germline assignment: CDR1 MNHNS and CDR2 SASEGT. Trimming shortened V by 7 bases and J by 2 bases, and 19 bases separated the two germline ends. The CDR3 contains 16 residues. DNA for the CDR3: TGTGCCAGCACCCGACTGGGTTACTCTAACACAGATACGCAGTATTTT. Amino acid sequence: CASTRLGYSNTDTQYF.

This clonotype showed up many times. CDR3 region: CASSSGQTDTQYF. Here the CDR3 DNA reads TGTGCCAGCAGCTCGGGACAGACAGATACGCAGTATTTT. This rearrangement joins TRBV7-2 to TRBJ2-3, with 7 bases lining up with TRBD1. The germline V gene has CDR1 SGHTA and CDR2 FQGNSA. V lost 4 bases and J lost 3; bases outside the gene matches: 1. This CDR3 contains 13 residues.

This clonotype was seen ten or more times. The CDR3 region is CASLFGVNSNQPQHF. The DNA of the CDR3 is TGTGCCAGCCTCTTCGGGGTGAATAGCAATCAGCCCCAGCATTTT. V usage is TRBV6-1 and J usage is TRBJ1-5; D remains unclear. Germline lookup yields CDR1 MNHNS and CDR2 SASEGT. The CDR3 sequence is 15 residues long. The V end lost 8 bases, the J end lost 0 bases, and 14 bases lay between the germline ends.

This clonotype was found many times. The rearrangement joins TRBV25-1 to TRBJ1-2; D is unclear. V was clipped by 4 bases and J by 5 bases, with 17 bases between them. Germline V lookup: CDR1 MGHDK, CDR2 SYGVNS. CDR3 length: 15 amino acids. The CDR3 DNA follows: TGTGCCAGCAGTGGAGAAATGGAGCTTTCGTATGGCTACACCTTC. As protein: CASSGEMELSYGYTF.

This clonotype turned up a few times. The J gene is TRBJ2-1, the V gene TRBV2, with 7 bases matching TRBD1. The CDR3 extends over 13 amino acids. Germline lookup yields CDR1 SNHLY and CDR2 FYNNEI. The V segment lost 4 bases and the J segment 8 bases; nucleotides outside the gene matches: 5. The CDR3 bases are TGTGCCAGCAGTGGACAGGGTATCGATGAGCAGTTCTTC. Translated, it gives CASSGQGIDEQFF.

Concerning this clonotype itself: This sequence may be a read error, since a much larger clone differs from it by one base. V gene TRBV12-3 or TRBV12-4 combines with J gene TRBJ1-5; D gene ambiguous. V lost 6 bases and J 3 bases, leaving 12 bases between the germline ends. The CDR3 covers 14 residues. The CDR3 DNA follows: TGTGCCAGCAGACGGACGGTCAACAATCAGCCCCAGCATTTT. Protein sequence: CASRRTVNNQPQHF.

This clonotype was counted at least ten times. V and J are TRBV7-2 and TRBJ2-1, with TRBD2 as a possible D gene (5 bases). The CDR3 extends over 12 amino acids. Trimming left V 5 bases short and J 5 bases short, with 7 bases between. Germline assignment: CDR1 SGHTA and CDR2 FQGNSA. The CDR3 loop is CASSQLDNEQFF. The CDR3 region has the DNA TGTGCCAGCAGCCAACTAGACAATGAGCAGTTCTTC.

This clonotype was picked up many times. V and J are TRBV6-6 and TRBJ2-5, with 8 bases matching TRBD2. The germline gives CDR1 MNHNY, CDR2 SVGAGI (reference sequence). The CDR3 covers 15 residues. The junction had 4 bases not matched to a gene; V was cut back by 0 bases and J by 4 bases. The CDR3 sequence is CASSYSGGEGETQYF. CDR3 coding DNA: TGTGCCAGCAGTTACTCCGGGGGGGAGGGAGAGACCCAGTACTTC.

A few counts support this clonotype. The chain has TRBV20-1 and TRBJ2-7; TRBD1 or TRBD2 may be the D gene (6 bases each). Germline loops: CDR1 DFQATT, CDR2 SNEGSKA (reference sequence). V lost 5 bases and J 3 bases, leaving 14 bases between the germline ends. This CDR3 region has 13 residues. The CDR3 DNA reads TGCAGTGCTGGGGGGCAGGTTATCTACGAGCAGTACTTC. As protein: CSAGGQVIYEQYF.

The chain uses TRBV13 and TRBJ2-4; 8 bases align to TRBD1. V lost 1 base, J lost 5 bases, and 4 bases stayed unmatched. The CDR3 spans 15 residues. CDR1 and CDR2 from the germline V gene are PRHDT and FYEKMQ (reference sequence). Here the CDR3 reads CASSLASRGQNIQYF. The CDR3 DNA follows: TGTGCCAGCAGCTTAGCATCCAGGGGGCAAAACATTCAGTACTTC. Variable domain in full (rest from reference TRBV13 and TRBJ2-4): AAGVIQSPRHLIKEKRETATLKCYPIPRHDTVYWYQQGPGQDPQFLISFYEKMQSDKGSIPDRFSAQQFSDYHSELNMSSLELGDSALYFCASSLASRGQNIQYFGAGTRLSVL.

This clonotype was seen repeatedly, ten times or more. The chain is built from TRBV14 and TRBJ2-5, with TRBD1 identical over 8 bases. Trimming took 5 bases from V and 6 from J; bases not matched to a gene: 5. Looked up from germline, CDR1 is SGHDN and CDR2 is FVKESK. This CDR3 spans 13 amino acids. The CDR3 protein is CASSWTGWKTQYF. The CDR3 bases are TGTGCCAGCAGCTGGACAGGGTGGAAGACCCAGTACTTC.

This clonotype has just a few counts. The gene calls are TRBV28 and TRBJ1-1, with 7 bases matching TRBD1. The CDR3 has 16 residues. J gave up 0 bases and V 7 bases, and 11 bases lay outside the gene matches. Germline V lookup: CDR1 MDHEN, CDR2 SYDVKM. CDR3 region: CASTPLGDSLNTEAFF. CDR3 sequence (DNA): TGTGCCAGCACCCCCCTGGGGGACAGTCTGAACACTGAAGCTTTCTTT.

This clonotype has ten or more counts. The CDR3 sequence: CASSWTSGNYEQYF. CDR3 sequence (DNA): TGTGCCAGCAGCTGGACTAGCGGGAACTACGAGCAGTACTTC. J is TRBJ2-7 and V is TRBV7-2; 12 bases fit TRBD2. This CDR3 is built from 14 residues. V shed 4 bases and J 3 bases; nucleotides not matched to a gene: 1. The V gene's germline CDR1 is SGHTA and CDR2 FQGNSA.

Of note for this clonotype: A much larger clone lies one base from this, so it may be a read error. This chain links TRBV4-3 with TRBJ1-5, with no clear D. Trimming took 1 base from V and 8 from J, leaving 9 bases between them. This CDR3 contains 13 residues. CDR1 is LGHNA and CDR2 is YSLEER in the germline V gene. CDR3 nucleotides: TGCGCCAGCAGCCAAGGGGAGGGCGAGCCCCAGCATTTT. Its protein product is CASSQGEGEPQHF.

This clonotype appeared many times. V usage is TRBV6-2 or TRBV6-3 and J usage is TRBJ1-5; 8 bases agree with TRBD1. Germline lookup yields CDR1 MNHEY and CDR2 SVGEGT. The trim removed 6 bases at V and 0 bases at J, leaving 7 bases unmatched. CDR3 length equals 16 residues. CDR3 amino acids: CASRGQEWYSNQPQHF. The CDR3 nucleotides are TGTGCCAGCAGGGGACAGGAGTGGTATAGCAATCAGCCCCAGCATTTT.

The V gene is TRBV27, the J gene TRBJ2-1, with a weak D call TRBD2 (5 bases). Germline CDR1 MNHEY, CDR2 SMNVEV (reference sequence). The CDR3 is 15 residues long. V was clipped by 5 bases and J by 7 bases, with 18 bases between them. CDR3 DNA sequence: TGTGCCAGCAGTCGCCCGGGATTCCTAGGGAATGAGCAGTTCTTC. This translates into CASSRPGFLGNEQFF.

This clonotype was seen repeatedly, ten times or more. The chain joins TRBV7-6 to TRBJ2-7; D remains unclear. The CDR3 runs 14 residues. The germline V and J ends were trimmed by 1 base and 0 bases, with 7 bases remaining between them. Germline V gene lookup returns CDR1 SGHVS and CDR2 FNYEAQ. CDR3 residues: CASSLVAVSYEQYF. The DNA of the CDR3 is TGTGCCAGCAGCTTAGTGGCAGTCTCCTACGAGCAGTACTTC.

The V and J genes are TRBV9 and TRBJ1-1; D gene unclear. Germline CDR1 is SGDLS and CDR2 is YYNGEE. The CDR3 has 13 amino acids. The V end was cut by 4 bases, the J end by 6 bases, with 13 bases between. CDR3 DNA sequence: TGTGCCAGCAGCCCACCGATCCTCTCTGAAGCTTTCTTT. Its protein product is CASSPPILSEAFF.

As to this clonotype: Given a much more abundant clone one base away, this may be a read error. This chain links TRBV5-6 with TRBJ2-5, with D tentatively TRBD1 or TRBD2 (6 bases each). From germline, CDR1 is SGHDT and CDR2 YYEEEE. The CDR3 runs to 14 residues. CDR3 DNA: TGTACCAGCAGCTTGGAAAGGGGGGCAGGGGCCCAGTACTTC. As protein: CTSSLERGAGAQYF.

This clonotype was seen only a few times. Here the CDR3 reads CATSRRSGGFRGTEAFF. In DNA form, the CDR3 reads TGTGCCACCAGCAGACGATCGGGGGGCTTTCGTGGCACTGAAGCTTTCTTT. The rearrangement uses TRBV15 and TRBJ1-1; TRBD1 is a possible D gene (6 bases). The CDR3 spans 17 residues. V was clipped by 2 bases and J by 4 bases, with 20 bases between them. CDR1 and CDR2 (germline): LNHNV, YYDKDF (reference sequence).

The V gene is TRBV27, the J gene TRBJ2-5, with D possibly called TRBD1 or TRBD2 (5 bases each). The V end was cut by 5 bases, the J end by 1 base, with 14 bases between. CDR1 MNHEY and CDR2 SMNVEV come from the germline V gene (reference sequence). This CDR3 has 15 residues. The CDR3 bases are TGTGCCAGCAGTCCTCATGGGACGACCCAAGAGACCCAGTACTTC. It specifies CASSPHGTTQETQYF.

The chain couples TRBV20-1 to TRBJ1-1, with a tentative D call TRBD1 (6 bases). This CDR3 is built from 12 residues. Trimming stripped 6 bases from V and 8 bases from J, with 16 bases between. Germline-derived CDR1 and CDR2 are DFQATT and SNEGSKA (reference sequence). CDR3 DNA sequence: TGCAGTGCGAGAACAGGGAATAGAGAAGCTTTCTTT. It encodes CSARTGNREAFF.

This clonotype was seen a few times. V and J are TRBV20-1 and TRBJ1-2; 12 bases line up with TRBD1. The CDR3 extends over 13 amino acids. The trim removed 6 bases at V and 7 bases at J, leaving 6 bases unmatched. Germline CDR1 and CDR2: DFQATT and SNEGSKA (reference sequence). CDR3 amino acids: CSAGDRGLVGYTF. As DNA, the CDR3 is TGCAGTGCCGGGGACAGGGGGCTTGTTGGCTACACCTTC.

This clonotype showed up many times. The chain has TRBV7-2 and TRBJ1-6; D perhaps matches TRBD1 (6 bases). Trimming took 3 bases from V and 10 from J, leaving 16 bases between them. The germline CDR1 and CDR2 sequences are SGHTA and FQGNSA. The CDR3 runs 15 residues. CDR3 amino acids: CASSFTRDNVSPLHF. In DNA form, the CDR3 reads TGTGCCAGCAGCTTCACCCGGGACAACGTATCACCCCTCCACTTT.

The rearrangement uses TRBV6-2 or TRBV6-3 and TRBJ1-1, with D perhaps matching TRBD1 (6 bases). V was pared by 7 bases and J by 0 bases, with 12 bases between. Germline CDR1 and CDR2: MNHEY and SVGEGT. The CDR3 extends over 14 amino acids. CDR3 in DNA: TGTGCCAGCAAGGGGGGTGGAGTGAACACTGAAGCTTTCTTT. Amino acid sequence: CASKGGGVNTEAFF.

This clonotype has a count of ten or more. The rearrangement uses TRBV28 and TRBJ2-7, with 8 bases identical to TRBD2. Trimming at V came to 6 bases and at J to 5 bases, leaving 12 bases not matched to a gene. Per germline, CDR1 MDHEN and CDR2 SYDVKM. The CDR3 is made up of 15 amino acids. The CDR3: CASSSVVSGSNEQYF. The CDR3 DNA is TGTGCCAGCAGCTCGGTGGTCAGCGGGAGTAACGAGCAGTACTTC.